Sequencing of this T cell receptor (beta chain) was carried out in a study of T cells in Graves' hyperthyroidism and ophthalmopathy. A patient was excluded if there was uncontrolled infection, other autoimmune disease, pregnancy or lactation. V gave up 4 bases and J gave up 4 bases, with 16 bases separating them. There are 16 residues in the CDR3. The germline V gene has CDR1 LNHDA and CDR2 SQIVND (reference sequence). The study, taken as a whole, reports: Ophthalmopathy was model-predicted a median roughly 6.5 months pre-onset. Among clonotypes expanded in thyroid above 0.001, most were also found in blood.

A word on this clonotype: Its antigen is not identified.

Amplification of TCR beta CDR3 regions used RNA as the template. Initially, a first-round RT-PCR of the TCR CDR3 employed the HTBI primer set. One entry per CDR3 protein results from TCRdb running MiXCR on the multiplex PCR reads. Of fewer than 850,000 distinct CDR3 sequences listed, 17% are singletons. This chain links TRBV19 with TRBJ1-4, with a weak D call TRBD1 (6 bases). This TCR came from a man aged 50 or older with Graves' hyperthyroidism. Sample: blood. The CDR3 sequence: CASSRRTGRVNEKLFF. DNA of the CDR3: TGTGCCAGTAGTAGGCGAACAGGGCGAGTTAATGAAAAACTGTTTTTT.